This T cell receptor (beta chain) was observed in a study of blood T cell repertoires in COVID-19 (dated by TCRdb to 2019 to 2021). Regarding the complete study: Collaborator samples came from the United States, Italy and Spain and covered acute and convalescent phases of COVID-19. The samples were drawn from two sources: the first 160 participants of the ongoing ImmuneRACE study, and 950 to 1,500 subjects contributed by 6 global collaborators. Where available, HLA class I and class II types were taken from metadata supplied by the sample provider and were not determined by assay-based typing. The material from the prospective study consisted of cDNA or gDNA derived from T cells, B-cell-depleted T cells, or PBMCs. The dataset comprised deeply sampled blood TCRbeta repertoires from subjects exposed to, actively infected with, or recovered from COVID-19. The sample metadata nearly always contained a de-identified subject ID, COVID-19 status, age in years and sex. The repertoires were released in a freely available public database intended as a resource for research on the immune response to SARS-CoV-2. What the study reported, not specific to this receptor: Clinical and demographic metadata were provided uncurated, with the amount varying by source and participant.

CDR1 is given as MDHEN and CDR2 as SYDVKM, both from the germline V gene. From V the trimming removes 6 bases and from J it removes 6 bases, while the gene matches leave 8 bases of the junction unaccounted for. Taken from cysteine to phenylalanine, the CDR3 has 15 residues. Here the CDR3 DNA is all that survives: 45 bases in frame from base 1. TCRbeta CDR3 regions were amplified from genomic DNA using the immunoSEQ Assay, a bias-controlled multiplex PCR. Turning to the authors' computational methods: The number of nucleated cells in each sample was estimated by amplification of reference gene primers within the assay. To quantify the absolute abundance of each unique TCRbeta CDR3 rearrangement, sequence reads were collapsed and filtered. For each sample, productive Simpson clonality was calculated as the square root of Simpson's diversity index over productive rearrangements. Drawn from immuneACCESS, this table holds only the in-frame rearrangements with V and J called that TCRdb kept. Clones are partly lost; checked studies trace under half to an unresolved V gene and leave the rest unexplained. V, J and clone size were drawn from that table, and D and trimming were deduced from the DNA. This sample holds some 180,000 clones; approximately 88% were observed only once. The ten top clones hold about 7% of the sample.

One collaborating source in Seattle enrolled patients while the patients were actively infected and followed the patients over time throughout the course of disease. Each collaborating institution followed its own protocols to collect whole blood in K2EDTA tubes. For TCRbeta analysis, collaborator samples were shipped as frozen whole blood, as isolated PBMCs, or as DNA extracted from either sample type. This clone was seen only a few times. This receptor's antigen is unknown. No quality values exist for individual bases; no much larger clone is one base distant. Recombination linked TRBV28 to TRBJ2-6, and 7 junctional nucleotides match TRBD2. This receptor was obtained from a woman aged 40 to 50 with COVID-19, enrolled during active disease. The sequenced sample was peripheral blood. The sequence in DNA is TGTGCCAGCAGACCTATGGGAGGGGAGGCCAACGTCCTGACTTTC. Its coded protein is CASRPMGGEANVLTF.